The 6 T cell receptor beta chains presented below share a single source sample, sequenced in a study of blood T cell repertoires in COVID-19. The data were produced by immunoSEQ multiplex PCR, yet TCRdb's version contains in-frame clones alone and is incomplete. The sample shows roughly 170,000 clones, 85% to 90% of them seen only once. The sequenced sample consisted of peripheral blood. These receptors were taken from a man aged 70-80 years with active or convalescent COVID-19.

V and J are TRBV5-1 and TRBJ1-2, with a weak D call TRBD1 (6 bases). With 0 bases removed from V and 5 bases from J, the gap between germline ends came to 11 bases. The CDR3 runs 14 residues. Per the germline V gene, CDR1 is SGHRS and CDR2 is YFSETQ. CDR3 sequence (DNA): TGCGCCAGCAGCTTGGGGGCAGGGGTGTATGGCTACACCTTC. Its protein product is CASSLGAGVYGYTF.

This clone has just one count. The chain uses TRBV7-2 and TRBJ2-7; 8 bases line up with TRBD1. There are 16 residues in the CDR3. Germline CDR1 reads SGHTA; CDR2 reads FQGNSA. V shed 5 bases, J shed 2 bases, and the junction held 11 bases outside the gene matches. CDR3 coding DNA: TGTGCCAGCAGCCGGCGAAGACAGGGGATAACCTACGAGCAGTACTTC. Amino acid sequence: CASSRRRQGITYEQYF.

This clone was detected only once. The V call is TRBV7-6, the J call TRBJ2-5; TRBD2 aligns across 7 bases. CDR1 and CDR2 from the germline V gene are SGHVS and FNYEAQ. Trimming took 5 bases from V and 8 from J; bases not matched to a gene: 17. The CDR3 has 16 residues. CDR3 coding DNA: TGTGCCAGCAGCCCCGCCTCCGGGACTACAACCGCCACCCAGTACTTC. Its protein product is CASSPASGTTTATQYF.

This chain connects TRBV27 to TRBJ2-7; no firm D call. CDR3 length equals 14 residues. V was cut by 7 bases and J by 1 base, with 14 bases left in between. Germline V gene sequence: CDR1 MNHEY, CDR2 SMNVEV (reference sequence). The DNA of the CDR3 is TGTGCCAGCAAAGCCCTAAGCCAATCCTACGAGCAGTACTTC. This encodes CASKALSQSYEQYF.

This clone has a single count. V and J are TRBV5-1 and TRBJ1-5; the D gene is possibly TRBD1 (6 bases). The CDR3 is 15 amino acids. CDR1 SGHRS and CDR2 YFSETQ come from the germline V gene. Trimming took 2 bases from V and 4 from J, leaving 13 bases between them. The CDR3, as DNA: TGCGCCAGCAGCTTACTGGGGGGGGCGAATCAGCCCCAGCATTTT. It codes for CASSLLGGANQPQHF. The full variable domain, rest sourced from reference TRBV5-1 and TRBJ1-5, is KAGVTQTPRYLIKTRGQQVTLSCSPISGHRSVSWYQQTPGQGLQFLFEYFSETQRNKGNFPGRFSGRQFSNSRSEMNVSTLELGDSALYLCASSLLGGANQPQHFGDGTRLSIL.

The genes are TRBV14 and TRBJ1-6; a weak D match, TRBD1 (5 bases). Germline V gene data show CDR1 as SGHDN and CDR2 as FVKESK. CDR3 length: 15 residues. V was clipped by 4 bases and J by 2 bases, with 9 bases between them. DNA for the CDR3: TGTGCCAGCAGCCTCGGGGGTACCTATAATTCACCCCTCCACTTT. It yields the protein CASSLGGTYNSPLHF.